This T cell receptor beta chain is from a study of blood T cell repertoires in COVID-19. Study summary: Whether acute or convalescent, the COVID-19 samples came from the United States, Italy and Spain.

The CDR3 runs 12 residues. CDR1 and CDR2 from the germline V gene are MDHEN and SYDVKM. V was cut by 2 bases and J by 7 bases, with 8 bases left in between. Data came from immunoSEQ multiplex PCR; TCRdb stores just in-frame clones and leaves some out. The sample records 130,000 or so clones, approximately 88% being singletons. Sequencing input: peripheral blood. This TCR was recovered from a man aged 55 to 70 with active or convalescent COVID-19. The chain couples TRBV28 to TRBJ1-1; no firm D call. This chain's CDR3 is CASSLAGGEAFF. CDR3 sequence (DNA): TGTGCCAGCAGTTTAGCCGGCGGTGAAGCTTTCTTT.